These 21 T cell receptor beta chains share one sample of origin, sequenced in a study of T-cell reconstitution after alpha-beta-depleted transplantation in children. Unique molecular identifiers were used in preparing the TCRbeta library. TCRdb independently ran MiXCR on the PCR reads; one entry per CDR3 protein. The sample consists of roughly 50,000 distinct CDR3 sequences, roughly 45% of them appearing once. The material was PBMCs, mostly from graft donor cells, obtained 360 days after TCRalphabeta/CD19-depleted stem cell transplant. The receptors come from a male patient aged 5 to 17 who had a stem cell transplant for acute lymphoblastic leukemia, so the T cells may come from the graft donor.

V usage is TRBV5-6 and J usage is TRBJ1-1; 7 nucleotides match TRBD1. The CDR3 is 17 amino acids. V dropped 0 bases and J dropped 0; count of bases not matched to a gene: 8. CDR1 and CDR2 (germline): SGHDT, YYEEEE. CDR3 coding DNA: TGTGCCAGCAGCTTGGAGGTAAACAGGGGTTTGAACACTGAAGCTTTCTTT. Translating it yields CASSLEVNRGLNTEAFF.

This chain links TRBV6-1 with TRBJ2-3; D possibly corresponds to TRBD1 (6 bases). The CDR3 runs to 15 residues. Trimming took 6 bases from V and 4 from J, leaving 17 bases between them. Germline CDR1 MNHNS, CDR2 SASEGT. The CDR3 here is CASSSRQAWADTQYF. The CDR3 region has the DNA TGTGCCAGCAGCTCCAGACAGGCGTGGGCAGATACGCAGTATTTT.

The chain links TRBV5-5 to TRBJ2-2; D unclear. The CDR3 length is 14 residues. Germline V lookup: CDR1 SGHKS, CDR2 YYEKEE (reference sequence). V was trimmed by 2 bases and J by 7 bases, leaving 12 bases between them. The CDR3 spells CASSFSSRIGELFF. CDR3 bases: TGTGCCAGCAGCTTTAGTTCTCGCATCGGGGAGCTGTTTTTT.

J is TRBJ2-7 and V is TRBV29-1; D may be TRBD2 (6 bases). Germline V gene lookup returns CDR1 SQVTM and CDR2 ANQGSEA. This CDR3 region has 13 residues. V was clipped by 1 base and J by 4 bases, with 11 bases between them. In nucleotides, the CDR3 is TGCAGCGTTGAAGGCGGGGCACTTTACGAGCAGTACTTC. Residues: CSVEGGALYEQYF.

The chain combines TRBV5-5 with TRBJ2-2, with D uncertain. Per germline, CDR1 SGHKS and CDR2 YYEKEE (reference sequence). The CDR3 is made up of 15 amino acids. V shed 0 bases and J shed 0 bases, with 6 bases lying between them. The DNA of the CDR3 is TGTGCCAGCAGCTTGGGTGGGGCGAACACCGGGGAGCTGTTTTTT. The encoded protein is CASSLGGANTGELFF.

The chain employs TRBV27 and TRBJ2-7, with TRBD1 matching over 8 bases. The CDR3 consists of 15 residues. J gave up 3 bases and V 5 bases, and 9 bases lay outside the gene matches. Germline V gene sequence: CDR1 MNHEY, CDR2 SMNVEV (reference sequence). CDR3 sequence reads: CASSDRGESYYEQYF. CDR3 coding DNA: TGTGCCAGCAGTGACAGGGGAGAATCGTACTACGAGCAGTACTTC.

The J gene is TRBJ2-5, the V gene TRBV12-3 or TRBV12-4, with TRBD2 matching over 9 bases. The CDR3 has 15 amino acids. The V and J ends lost 5 bases and 6 bases, in that order; junction bases with no gene match: 10. CDR3 nucleotide sequence: TGTGCCAGCAGTCCTTTTAATAGCGGGGGACAGACCCAGTACTTC. It specifies CASSPFNSGGQTQYF.

This clonotype has just a few counts. CDR3 DNA sequence: TGTGCCAGCAGCCGCTCCGGGACACTCTCCTACGAGCAGTACTTC. Amino acid sequence: CASSRSGTLSYEQYF. The chain has TRBV14 and TRBJ2-7, with D maybe TRBD1 (6 bases). The CDR3 spans 15 residues. V was trimmed by 4 bases and J by 0 bases, leaving 13 bases between them. CDR1 and CDR2 from the germline V gene are SGHDN and FVKESK.

V gene TRBV4-2 combines with J gene TRBJ2-3; TRBD2 agrees at 9 bases. Germline CDR1 LGHNA, CDR2 YNFKEQ. V trimming: 1 base; J trimming: 0 bases; junction bases outside the gene matches: 5. The CDR3 is 17 residues long. The CDR3 loop reads CASSQAASGTSTDTQYF. The CDR3 DNA follows: TGTGCCAGCAGCCAAGCGGCTAGCGGGACCAGCACAGATACGCAGTATTTT.

The chain carries TRBV4-1 and TRBJ2-1, with a tentative D call TRBD2 (5 bases). Looked up from germline, CDR1 is MGHRA and CDR2 is YSYEKL. The CDR3 extends over 12 amino acids. V was pared by 1 base and J by 14 bases, with 12 bases between. The CDR3 loop is CASSQAGFRKFF. CDR3 nucleotides: TGCGCCAGCAGCCAAGCGGGGTTTAGGAAGTTCTTC.

The J gene is TRBJ1-1, the V gene TRBV5-1, with D perhaps matching TRBD1 (5 bases). Germline CDR1 SGHRS, CDR2 YFSETQ. Trimming cost V 0 bases and J 4 bases, with 7 bases left between them. The CDR3 length is 13 residues. CDR3 in amino acids: CASSLGGATEAFF. CDR3 DNA: TGCGCCAGCAGCTTGGGTGGGGCCACTGAAGCTTTCTTT.

The V call is TRBV7-3, the J call TRBJ2-2, with D perhaps TRBD2 (5 bases). CDR3 size: 16 residues. CDR1 and CDR2 (germline): SGHTA, FQGTGA. Trimming stripped 4 bases from V and 1 base from J, with 13 bases between. This chain's CDR3 is CASSSPAAGNTGELFF. The DNA of the CDR3 is TGTGCCAGCAGCTCCCCTGCGGCGGGGAACACCGGGGAGCTGTTTTTT.

There are a few counts of this clonotype. The J gene is TRBJ2-1, the V gene TRBV29-1; D may be TRBD1 (6 bases). CDR1 SQVTM and CDR2 ANQGSEA come from the germline V gene. The CDR3 extends over 16 amino acids. V lost 3 bases and J lost 0, with 15 bases in between. The CDR3 loop reads CSVDGVQGRSYNEQFF. The CDR3 nucleotides are TGCAGCGTTGACGGGGTACAGGGACGCTCCTACAATGAGCAGTTCTTC.

The chain recombines TRBV12-3 or TRBV12-4 with TRBJ2-7, with 9 bases fitting TRBD1. The CDR3 has 14 amino acids. V gave up 7 bases and J gave up 4 bases; unmatched junction bases: 8. CDR3 amino acids: CASTPGQGFYEQYF. In nucleotides, the CDR3 is TGTGCCAGCACCCCGGGACAGGGATTTTACGAGCAGTACTTC.

This chain connects TRBV12-3 or TRBV12-4 to TRBJ2-3, with TRBD2 matching over 8 bases. The CDR3 spans 14 residues. After removal of 6 bases from V and 2 bases from J, the junction contained 4 bases not matched to a gene. The CDR3 DNA reads as TGTGCCAGCAGAACTAGCGGCATCACAGATACGCAGTATTTT. Protein: CASRTSGITDTQYF.

This CDR3 is CASSQESAGDPTDTQYF. CDR3 coding DNA: TGTGCCAGCAGCCAAGAGTCAGCGGGGGATCCCACAGATACGCAGTATTTT. This chain links TRBV4-2 with TRBJ2-3; TRBD2 aligns across 8 bases. V was pared by 0 bases and J by 2 bases, with 7 bases of the junction left unmatched. The CDR3 covers 17 residues. The germline V gene encodes CDR1 LGHNA and CDR2 YNFKEQ.

The V call is TRBV29-1, the J call TRBJ2-7; D assignment may be TRBD1 or TRBD2 (5 bases each). The CDR3 is 12 amino acids. Germline V gives CDR1 SQVTM, CDR2 ANQGSEA. The V gene lost 7 bases and the J gene lost 3 bases, with 13 bases spanning the gap. The CDR3 sequence: CSAGDGSYEQYF. DNA for the CDR3: TGCAGCGCCGGGGACGGAAGCTACGAGCAGTACTTC.

This chain connects TRBV6-6 to TRBJ2-7; 8 bases are a match to TRBD1. Per the germline V gene, CDR1 is MNHNY and CDR2 is SVGAGI (reference sequence). The length of the CDR3 is 12 residues. V lost 8 bases and J lost 5; bases outside the gene matches: 5. The CDR3 reads CASGQGANEQYF. The CDR3 DNA follows: TGTGCCAGCGGGCAGGGGGCTAACGAGCAGTACTTC.

This clonotype was seen more than once but under ten times. This chain joins TRBV10-1 and TRBJ1-3, with D unresolved. Germline V gene sequence: CDR1 WNHNN, CDR2 SYGVQD (reference sequence). This CDR3 region has 13 residues. Trimming shortened V by 0 bases and J by 4 bases, and 4 bases separated the two germline ends. In DNA form, the CDR3 reads TGCGCCAGCAGTGAGTCCGGAGGAAACACCATATATTTT. It encodes CASSESGGNTIYF.

The rearrangement links TRBV19 to TRBJ2-1; 8 positions agree with TRBD2. This CDR3 comprises 15 residues. In germline, CDR1 is LNHDA, CDR2 SQIVND (reference sequence). J gave up 8 bases and V 5 bases, and 11 bases lay outside the gene matches. The CDR3 region is CASSVGLGLFDEQFF. In DNA, the CDR3 is TGTGCCAGTAGTGTGGGACTAGGGCTCTTCGATGAGCAGTTCTTC.

This chain joins TRBV12-3 or TRBV12-4 and TRBJ2-5, with 7 positions matching TRBD1. The CDR3 covers 15 residues. With V trimmed by 6 bases and J by 0 bases, 7 bases remained unmatched. The CDR3 DNA reads TGTGCCAGCAGGCGGACAGGCACATACCAAGAGACCCAGTACTTC. Protein product: CASRRTGTYQETQYF.